The 20 T cell receptor beta chains below come from one sample, sequenced in a study of graft-versus-host responses after intestinal transplantation. Here immunoSEQ multiplex PCR was the method, and the copy in TCRdb shows in-frame clones only, minus some. The data show more than 65,000 clones, about 91% seen once. No cognate antigen is known for these TCRs. The material sequenced was unstimulated CD8+ T cells sorted from spleen or lymph node cells, taken before transplant. The receptors derive from a human donor who was the organ donor for an intestinal transplant.

The chain has TRBV7-9 and TRBJ2-5; TRBD2 might be the D (6 bases). In germline, CDR1 is SEHNR, CDR2 FQNEAQ (reference sequence). The CDR3 has 13 residues. Trimming cost V 6 bases and J 1 base, with 9 bases left between them. DNA of the CDR3: TGTGCCAGCAGGGAGGGACTCCAAGAGACCCAGTACTTC. This sequence encodes CASREGLQETQYF.

The chain couples TRBV13 to TRBJ1-2, with D hard to call. The CDR3 has 16 amino acids. Germline assignment: CDR1 PRHDT and CDR2 FYEKMQ (reference sequence). V gave up 1 base and J gave up 0 bases, with 12 bases separating them. This CDR3 reads CASSLASALANYGYTF. Written as DNA, the CDR3 is TGTGCCAGCAGCTTAGCGTCAGCCTTAGCTAACTATGGCTACACCTTC.

V usage is TRBV19 and J usage is TRBJ1-2; unclear D gene. The CDR3 spans 12 residues. V gave up 8 bases and J gave up 4 bases, with 11 bases separating them. In germline, CDR1 is LNHDA, CDR2 SQIVND (reference sequence). The CDR3 sequence: CASLSRGYGYTF. The CDR3 DNA sequence: TGTGCCAGTTTAAGCCGGGGCTATGGCTACACCTTC.

This clone was observed a few times. This rearrangement joins TRBV6-6 to TRBJ1-2; TRBD1 might be the D (6 bases). Looked up from germline, CDR1 is MNHNY and CDR2 is SVGAGI (reference sequence). The V end lost 2 bases, the J end lost 5 bases, and 15 bases lay between the germline ends. This CDR3 spans 15 amino acids. This CDR3 is CASSYSVGGEYGYTF. The CDR3 nucleotides are TGTGCCAGCAGTTACAGCGTCGGGGGCGAGTATGGCTACACCTTC.

The DNA of the CDR3 is TGCGCCAGCAGCTTGTCGACCTGGGCGGGCGGCACAGATACGCAGTATTTT. Amino acid sequence: CASSLSTWAGGTDTQYF. This chain links TRBV5-1 with TRBJ2-3; weak D call: TRBD2 (5 bases). Germline lookup yields CDR1 SGHRS and CDR2 YFSETQ. The V and J ends lost 1 base and 1 base respectively, with 16 bases between them. This CDR3 is 17 amino acids long.

The rearrangement links TRBV19 to TRBJ2-1, with D hard to call. V lost 1 base, J lost 6 bases, and 7 bases lay in between. Germline V CDR1 and CDR2: LNHDA, SQIVND (reference sequence). This CDR3 contains 13 residues. The CDR3 DNA reads TGTGCCAGTAGTATAGGGGCAATCAATGAGCAGTTCTTC. The encoded protein is CASSIGAINEQFF.

The chain recombines TRBV5-1 with TRBJ1-6; the match to TRBD1 covers 9 bases. Germline values: CDR1 SGHRS, CDR2 YFSETQ. Germline trimming cut 5 bases from V and 8 bases from J; bases unmatched to any gene: 8. This CDR3 is 15 amino acids long. CDR3 in amino acids: CASRGMGQGDSPLHF. In DNA, the CDR3 is TGCGCCAGCAGGGGTATGGGACAGGGTGATTCACCCCTCCACTTT.

This chain uses TRBV6-6 with TRBJ1-1; the match to TRBD1 covers 9 bases. This CDR3 has 16 amino acids. The germline gives CDR1 MNHNY, CDR2 SVGAGI (reference sequence). V shed 2 bases, J shed 5 bases, and the junction held 9 bases outside the gene matches. The CDR3 protein is CASSYDTGGGWTEAFF. The CDR3 coding sequence is TGTGCCAGCAGTTACGATACAGGGGGCGGGTGGACTGAAGCTTTCTTT.

The rearrangement uses TRBV5-6 and TRBJ1-2; 7 positions agree with TRBD1. CDR1 is SGHDT and CDR2 is YYEEEE in the germline V gene. J was trimmed by 3 bases and V by 4 bases; bases with no gene match: 6. The CDR3 has 14 residues. The CDR3 DNA is TGTGCCAGCAGCCCAACTACAGGGGACTATGGCTACACCTTC. It codes for CASSPTTGDYGYTF.

This chain connects TRBV4-1 to TRBJ2-7; D might be TRBD1 (7 bases). The ends were cut back, 0 bases at V and 3 bases at J, with 9 bases in the middle. This CDR3 region has 14 residues. Germline V gene data show CDR1 as MGHRA and CDR2 as YSYEKL. CDR3: CASSQERDSYEQYF. The CDR3, as DNA: TGCGCCAGCAGCCAAGAGCGGGACAGCTACGAGCAGTACTTC.

The table lists this clone with a count of one. The chain is built from TRBV19 and TRBJ2-7; D tentatively fits TRBD1 or TRBD2 (5 bases each). CDR1 LNHDA and CDR2 SQIVND come from the germline V gene (reference sequence). The CDR3 spans 13 residues. Trimming shortened V by 3 bases and J by 3 bases, and 9 bases separated the two germline ends. For the CDR3, the DNA is TGTGCCAGTAGTATGGGGGACGGCTACGAGCAGTACTTC. Protein: CASSMGDGYEQYF.

A remark on this clone: The junction differs from germline at one of its ends, possibly a read error. Distinct nucleotide sequences in the sample also encode this CDR3. The rearrangement links TRBV6-5 to TRBJ1-2; 9 nucleotides line up with TRBD1. Per the germline V gene, CDR1 is MNHEY and CDR2 is SVGAGI. This CDR3 is 16 amino acids long. CDR3 bases: TGTGCCAGCAGCTACTTCGGGACAGGGAGTGACTATGGCTACACCTTC. Translating it yields CASSYFGTGSDYGYTF.

The chain combines TRBV9 with TRBJ2-1; the match to TRBD1 covers 8 bases. CDR1 is SGDLS, CDR2 YYNGEE, per germline. The length of the CDR3 is 15 residues. The V and J ends lost 5 bases and 7 bases, in that order; junction bases with no gene match: 11. The CDR3 reads CASSFRQGYENEQFF. The CDR3 coding sequence is TGTGCCAGCAGTTTTCGACAGGGGTACGAGAATGAGCAGTTCTTC.

J is TRBJ1-1 and V is TRBV10-2, with TRBD1 identical over 7 bases. CDR1 WSHSY and CDR2 SAAADI come from the germline V gene. V gave up 5 bases and J gave up 7 bases; unmatched junction bases: 13. The length of the CDR3 is 15 residues. In nucleotides, the CDR3 is TGCGCCAGCAGTCCCGCCGGGACAGCGAGGGGTGAAGCTTTCTTT. This gives the protein CASSPAGTARGEAFF.

The chain is built from TRBV10-2 and TRBJ1-2; TRBD1 matches at 9 bases. CDR1 and CDR2 from the germline V gene are WSHSY and SAAADI. The CDR3 length is 15 residues. V lost 5 bases and J lost 5; bases outside the gene matches: 9. The chain's CDR3 is CASSSQRGQGYGYTF. The DNA of the CDR3 is TGCGCCAGCAGTTCCCAACGAGGACAGGGGTATGGCTACACCTTC.

The rearrangement links TRBV9 to TRBJ2-2; D is undetermined. The germline CDR1 and CDR2 sequences are SGDLS and YYNGEE. Trimming stripped 4 bases from V and 5 bases from J, with 6 bases between. This CDR3 contains 12 residues. CDR3 sequence: CASSPGTGELFF. CDR3 sequence (DNA): TGTGCCAGCAGCCCGGGTACCGGGGAGCTGTTTTTT.

The chain is built from TRBV6-5 and TRBJ1-4, with D perhaps TRBD1 (5 bases). The length of the CDR3 is 16 residues. Trimming removed 2 bases at V and 3 bases at J, with 13 bases between. The germline CDR1 and CDR2 sequences are MNHEY and SVGAGI. This CDR3 is CASSYDPGRPNEKLFF. The CDR3 DNA is TGTGCCAGCAGTTACGACCCGGGACGGCCTAATGAAAAACTGTTTTTT.

The count of this clone is one. V usage is TRBV29-1 and J usage is TRBJ2-1, with TRBD1 as a possible D gene (5 bases). V was trimmed by 4 bases and J by 5 bases, leaving 21 bases between them. Germline values: CDR1 SQVTM, CDR2 ANQGSEA. This CDR3 has 16 residues. CDR3 nucleotides: TGCAGCGTTGTAGTTCTACCAGGACACATGAACAATGAGCAGTTCTTC. Protein: CSVVVLPGHMNNEQFF.

This clone was found once. This chain uses TRBV5-1 with TRBJ1-1; 9 bases line up with TRBD1. This CDR3 has 15 residues. The V gene's germline CDR1 is SGHRS and CDR2 YFSETQ. J lost 2 bases, V lost 0 bases, and 2 bases had no gene match. CDR3 sequence reads: CASSLGTGENTEAFF. CDR3 nucleotides: TGCGCCAGCAGCTTGGGGACAGGGGAAAACACTGAAGCTTTCTTT.

This clone was observed once. This chain uses TRBV5-5 with TRBJ2-7; D unresolved. From germline, CDR1 is SGHKS and CDR2 YYEKEE (reference sequence). Trimming stripped 3 bases from V and 6 bases from J, with 16 bases between. The CDR3 has 14 amino acids. CDR3 sequence: CASSYDITIVEQYF. CDR3 nucleotides: TGTGCCAGCAGCTATGATATCACTATAGTCGAGCAGTACTTC. Full variable domain (rest looked up from reference TRBV5-5 and TRBJ2-7): DAGVTQSPTHLIKTRGQQVTLRCSPISGHKSVSWYQQVLGQGPQFIFQYYEKEERGRGNFPDRFSARQFPNYSSELNVNALLLGDSALYLCASSYDITIVEQYFGPGTRLTVT.